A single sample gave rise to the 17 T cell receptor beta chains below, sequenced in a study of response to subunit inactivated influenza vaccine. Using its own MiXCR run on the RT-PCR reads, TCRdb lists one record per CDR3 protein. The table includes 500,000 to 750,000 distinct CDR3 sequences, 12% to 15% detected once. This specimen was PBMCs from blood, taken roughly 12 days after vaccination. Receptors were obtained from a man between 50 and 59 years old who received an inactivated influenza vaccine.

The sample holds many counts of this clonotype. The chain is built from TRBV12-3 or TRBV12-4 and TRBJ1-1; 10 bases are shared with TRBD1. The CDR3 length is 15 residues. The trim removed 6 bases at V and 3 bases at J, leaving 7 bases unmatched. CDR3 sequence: CASRVRQGADTEAFF. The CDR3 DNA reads TGTGCCAGCAGAGTCAGACAGGGGGCTGACACTGAAGCTTTCTTT.

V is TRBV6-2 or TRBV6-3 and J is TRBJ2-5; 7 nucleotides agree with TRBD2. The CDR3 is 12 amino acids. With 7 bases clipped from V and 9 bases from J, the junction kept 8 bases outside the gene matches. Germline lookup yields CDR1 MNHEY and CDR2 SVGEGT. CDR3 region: CASNKPRGAQYF. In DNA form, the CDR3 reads TGTGCCAGCAATAAGCCCCGGGGGGCCCAGTACTTC.

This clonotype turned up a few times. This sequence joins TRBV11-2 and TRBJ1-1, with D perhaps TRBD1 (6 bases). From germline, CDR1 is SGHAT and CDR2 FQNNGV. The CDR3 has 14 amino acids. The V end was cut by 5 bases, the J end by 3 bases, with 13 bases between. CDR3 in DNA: TGTGCCAGCAGCACGAACGGGGGCCACACTGAAGCTTTCTTT. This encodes CASSTNGGHTEAFF.

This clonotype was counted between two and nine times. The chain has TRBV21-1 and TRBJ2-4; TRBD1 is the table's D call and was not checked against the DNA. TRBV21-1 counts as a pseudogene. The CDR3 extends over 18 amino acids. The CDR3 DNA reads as TGTGCCAGCAGCTCCCGGACAGGGGATTCCATAGCCAAAAACATTCAGTACTTC. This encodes CASSSRTGDSIAKNIQYF.

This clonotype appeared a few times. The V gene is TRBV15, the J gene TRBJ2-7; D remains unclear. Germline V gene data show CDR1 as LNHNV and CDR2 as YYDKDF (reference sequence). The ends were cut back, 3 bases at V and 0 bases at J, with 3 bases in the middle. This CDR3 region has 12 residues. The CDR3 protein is CATSSLSYEQYF. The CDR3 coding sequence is TGTGCCACCAGCAGTCTCTCCTACGAGCAGTACTTC.

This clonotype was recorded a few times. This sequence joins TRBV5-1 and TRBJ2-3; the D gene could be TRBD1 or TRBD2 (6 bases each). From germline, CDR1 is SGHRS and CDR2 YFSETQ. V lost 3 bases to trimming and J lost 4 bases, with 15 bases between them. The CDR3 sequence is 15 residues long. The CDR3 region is CASSWGATASDTQYF. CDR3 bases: TGCGCCAGCAGCTGGGGGGCCACAGCCTCAGATACGCAGTATTTT.

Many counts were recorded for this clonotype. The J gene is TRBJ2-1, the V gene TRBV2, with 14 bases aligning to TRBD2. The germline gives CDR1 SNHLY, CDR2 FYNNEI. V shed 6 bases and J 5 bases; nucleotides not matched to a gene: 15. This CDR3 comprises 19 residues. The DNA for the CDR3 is TGTGCCAGCAGACGGGAGGGACTAGCGGGAGCCTCTGGACACAATGAGCAGTTCTTC. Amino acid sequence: CASRREGLAGASGHNEQFF.

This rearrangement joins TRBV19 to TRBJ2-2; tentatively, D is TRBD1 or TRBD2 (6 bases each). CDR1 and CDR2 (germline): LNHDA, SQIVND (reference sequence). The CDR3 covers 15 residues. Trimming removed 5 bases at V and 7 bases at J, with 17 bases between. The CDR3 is CASSPVGGTSGELFF. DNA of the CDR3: TGTGCCAGTAGTCCCGTTGGAGGGACAAGCGGGGAGCTGTTTTTT.

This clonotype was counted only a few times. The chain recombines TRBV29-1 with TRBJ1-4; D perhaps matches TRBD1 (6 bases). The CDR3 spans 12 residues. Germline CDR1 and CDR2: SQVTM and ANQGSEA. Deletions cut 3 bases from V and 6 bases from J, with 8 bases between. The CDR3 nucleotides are TGCAGCGTTGAGGCAGGGGATGAAAAACTGTTTTTT. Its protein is CSVEAGDEKLFF.

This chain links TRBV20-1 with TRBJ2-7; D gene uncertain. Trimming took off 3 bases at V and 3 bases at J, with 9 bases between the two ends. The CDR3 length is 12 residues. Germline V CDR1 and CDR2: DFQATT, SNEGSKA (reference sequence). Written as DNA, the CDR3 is TGCAGTGCTAGCCCTGCTGGCTACGAGCAGTACTTC. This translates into CSASPAGYEQYF.

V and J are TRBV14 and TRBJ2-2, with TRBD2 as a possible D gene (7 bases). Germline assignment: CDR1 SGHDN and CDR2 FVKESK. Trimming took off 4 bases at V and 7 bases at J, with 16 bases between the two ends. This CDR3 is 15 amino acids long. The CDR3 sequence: CASSPIGGLDGELFF. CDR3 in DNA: TGTGCCAGCAGCCCCATCGGGGGGCTTGACGGGGAGCTGTTTTTT.

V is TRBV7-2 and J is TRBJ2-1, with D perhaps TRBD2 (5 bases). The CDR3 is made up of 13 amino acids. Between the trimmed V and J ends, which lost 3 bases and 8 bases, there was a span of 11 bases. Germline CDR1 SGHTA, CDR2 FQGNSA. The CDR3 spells CASSFVPGYEQFF. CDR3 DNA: TGTGCCAGCAGCTTTGTACCGGGGTATGAGCAGTTCTTC.

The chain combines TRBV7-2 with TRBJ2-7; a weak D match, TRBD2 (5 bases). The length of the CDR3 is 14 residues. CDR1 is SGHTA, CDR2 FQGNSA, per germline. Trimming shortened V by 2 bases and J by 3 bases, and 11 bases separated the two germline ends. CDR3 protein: CASSLSVGLYEQYF. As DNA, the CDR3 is TGTGCCAGCAGCTTAAGCGTAGGACTCTACGAGCAGTACTTC.

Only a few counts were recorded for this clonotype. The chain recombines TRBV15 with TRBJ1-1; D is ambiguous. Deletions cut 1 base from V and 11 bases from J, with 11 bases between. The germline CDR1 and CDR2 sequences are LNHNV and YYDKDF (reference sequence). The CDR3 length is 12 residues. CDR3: CATSRGPELAFF. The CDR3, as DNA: TGTGCCACCAGCAGAGGTCCCGAGCTGGCTTTCTTT.

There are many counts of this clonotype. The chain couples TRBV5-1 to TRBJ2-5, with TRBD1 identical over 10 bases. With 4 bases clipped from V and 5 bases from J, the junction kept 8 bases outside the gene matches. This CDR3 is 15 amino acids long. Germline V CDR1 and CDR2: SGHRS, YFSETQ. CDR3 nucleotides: TGCGCCAGCAGCACGAGACAGGGGGCCGGGGAGACCCAGTACTTC. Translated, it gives CASSTRQGAGETQYF.

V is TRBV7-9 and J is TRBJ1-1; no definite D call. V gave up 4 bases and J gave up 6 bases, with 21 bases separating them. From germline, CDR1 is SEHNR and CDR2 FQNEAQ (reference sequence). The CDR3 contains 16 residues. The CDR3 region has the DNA TGTGCCAGCAGCTCCATAAACACGGCGAAAGGCGCTGAAGCTTTCTTT. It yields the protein CASSSINTAKGAEAFF.

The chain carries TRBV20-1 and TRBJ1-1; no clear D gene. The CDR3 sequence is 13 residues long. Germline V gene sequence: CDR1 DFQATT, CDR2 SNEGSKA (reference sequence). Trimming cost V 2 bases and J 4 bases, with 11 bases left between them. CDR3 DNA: TGCAGTGCTAGAAGGGCCAGGATCACTGAAGCTTTCTTT. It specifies CSARRARITEAFF.